This T cell receptor beta chain derives from a study of T cells in Graves' hyperthyroidism and ophthalmopathy. General study findings and limits: Ophthalmopathy and stable hyperthyroidism were told apart by a 13 V-J model.

RNA transcripts were the template for amplifying TCR beta CDR3 regions. HTBI primers were used for first-round RT-PCR of the TCR CDR3. In TCRdb, the multiplex PCR reads were re-called with MiXCR into one record per CDR3 protein. The data show around 540,000 distinct CDR3 sequences, 15% to 20% seen once. The sample holds a few counts of this clonotype. No antigen is known for it. The length of the CDR3 is 16 residues. The germline V gene encodes CDR1 SGDLS and CDR2 YYNGEE. V lost 0 bases and J lost 0, with 12 bases in between. V usage is TRBV9 and J usage is TRBJ1-1; weak D call: TRBD1 (5 bases). This clonotype was sampled from a woman aged 25 to 39 with Graves' ophthalmopathy. Material for sequencing was blood. CDR3 loop: CASSVVGDAMNTEAFF. DNA for the CDR3: TGTGCCAGCAGCGTAGTGGGGGACGCCATGAACACTGAAGCTTTCTTT.